The 5 T cell receptor beta chains listed next were all sequenced from one sample in a study of early T cells in non-severe SARS-CoV-2 infection. TCRdb processed the 5' RACE reads anew with MiXCR; each CDR3 protein has one entry. There are 30,000 to 45,000 distinct CDR3 sequences in the sample; 8% to 10% occur only once, and approximately 12% lies in the top ten. Sequenced: whole blood. The receptors shown here come from an adult who was a healthcare worker with PCR-confirmed SARS-CoV-2 infection or an uninfected control (not recorded which).

The genes are TRBV5-1 and TRBJ1-6; D remains unclear. Trimming cost V 1 base and J 10 bases, with 15 bases left between them. Germline V gives CDR1 SGHRS, CDR2 YFSETQ. The CDR3 consists of 15 residues. CDR3 loop: CASSLHEGRNSPLHF. CDR3 nucleotide sequence: TGCGCCAGCAGCTTGCATGAGGGTCGGAACTCACCCCTCCACTTT. Full variable domain (missing parts from reference TRBV5-1 and TRBJ1-6): KAGVTQTPRYLIKTRGQQVTLSCSPISGHRSVSWYQQTPGQGLQFLFEYFSETQRNKGNFPGRFSGRQFSNSRSEMNVSTLELGDSALYLCASSLHEGRNSPLHFGNGTRLTVT.

This clonotype was seen ten or more times. This chain uses TRBV6-6 with TRBJ2-5; TRBD2 matches at 14 bases. V was clipped by 6 bases and J by 5 bases; unmatched bases: 11. CDR1 and CDR2 from the germline V gene are MNHNY and SVGAGI (reference sequence). CDR3 size: 17 residues. The CDR3 nucleotides are TGTGCCAGCAGCCTCCCGACTAGCGGGGGGGCCAGGGAGACCCAGTACTTC. It specifies CASSLPTSGGARETQYF.

This clonotype was seen repeatedly, ten times or more. The chain links TRBV7-9 to TRBJ2-5, with D possibly matching TRBD1 (6 bases). V shed 10 bases and J shed 4 bases, with 10 bases lying between them. The germline CDR1 and CDR2 sequences are SEHNR and FQNEAQ (reference sequence). The CDR3 contains 11 residues. CDR3 region: CATPRGETQYF. The CDR3, as DNA: TGTGCCACCCCCAGGGGAGAGACCCAGTACTTC.

Many counts were recorded for this clonotype. V usage is TRBV5-1 and J usage is TRBJ1-1; the D is unclear. The CDR3 length is 14 residues. Germline assignment: CDR1 SGHRS and CDR2 YFSETQ. V was cut by 3 bases and J by 3 bases, with 12 bases left in between. CDR3 sequence reads: CASSSRDLDTEAFF. Written as DNA, the CDR3 is TGCGCCAGCAGCTCCCGAGATCTGGACACTGAAGCTTTCTTT.

This clonotype was recorded at least ten times. The genes are TRBV12-2 and TRBJ1-5; the D call TRBD1 from the table was never checked on the DNA. TRBV12-2 is recorded as a pseudogene. The CDR3 has 16 residues. The CDR3 is CASRLGRTGEDQPQHF. In DNA form, the CDR3 reads TGTGCAAGTCGCTTAGGTCGGACAGGGGAAGATCAGCCCCAGCATTTT.